This T cell receptor beta chain came from a study of regulatory T cells in long-lasting Graves disease (dated by TCRdb to 2020 to 2023). As for the study more broadly: Persistent Graves' disease was defined as antithyroid drug treatment for over 5 years with persistently positive TSH receptor autoantibodies. Peripheral blood TCR sequencing and RNA sequencing compared persistent Graves' disease patients with newly diagnosed Graves' disease patients. The study was registered as a clinical trial and conducted in China. A total of about 33 samples underwent TCR sequencing: some 13 from persistent and roughly 20 from newly diagnosed Graves' disease patients. Persistent Graves' disease patients in the clinical cohort had taken antithyroid drugs for 9 to 11 years on average.

Library construction relied on multiplex PCR. Sequencing was carried out with an Illumina HiSeq 4000. iRepertoire HTBI primers and Arm-PCR amplification of CDR3 regions were used to construct TCR beta libraries. Before sequencing, the PCR products underwent gel purification. In the source study's methods: A total of some 60 TRBV and some 15 TRBJ segments were identified across samples and were used for gene usage analysis of CDR3 amino acid clonotypes. COPE and FqMerger were used to merge filtered high-quality paired reads into contigs. BLAST was used to align contigs to the IMGT TRBV, TRBD and TRBJ reference genes, and CDR3 was defined following IMGT. Any clonotype with a frequency above 0.1% was classified as a highly expanded clone. Shannon entropy served as the measure of repertoire diversity, while the Gini coefficient captured V-J evenness. Public clonotypes were defined as clonotypes shared by more than one individual. TCRdb reprocessing: public reads trimmed at Q25 with fastp, clones called with MiXCR, in-frame beta chains kept. Under each unique CDR3 protein, matching rows form one entry showing the most common genes and DNA. The V and J calls come from TCRdb's annotation, not from the publication. Present in this sample are hundreds of thousands of distinct CDR3 sequences, about a fifth of which were seen just once. Together, the top ten hold approximately 8% of the sample.

The sample's time point label, in plain terms: persistent/refractory GD, antithyroid drugs over 5 years with positive TRAb. RNA was extracted from PBMCs in TRIzol for both TCR sequencing and RNA sequencing. The diagnosis of Graves' disease followed American Thyroid Association guidelines. Patients were recruited from an endocrinology department in Xi'an, China. Each patient gave approximately 8.8 milliliters of peripheral blood, collected in an EDTA anticoagulant tube. PBMCs were isolated by Ficoll Paque Plus density gradient separation without further T cell sorting. RNA quality was checked with an Agilent 2100 Bioanalyzer and agarose gel, and concentration with a NanoDrop 2000. CDR1 and CDR2, per the germline V gene (reference sequence), are SGHAT and FQDESV. The CDR3 holds 16 amino acids from the cysteine to the phenylalanine. Only CDR3 DNA remains: 48 bases, in frame from the first base. This clonotype is a singleton in its sample. Its antigen is unknown. The junction does not match germline at one end; this may be a read error.

Overall results and qualifications from the work: Because the primary lesion, thyroid tissue, could not be accessed, the study looked at peripheral blood alone. Persistent patients shared more public clonotypes among themselves (around 2,500) than newly diagnosed patients did (about 1,000). Only the TCR beta chain was sequenced and analyzed. As a limitation, the authors acknowledged that the small sample size may reduce accuracy. Lower TCR Shannon entropy and fewer highly expanded clones were observed in persistent Graves' disease patients than in newly diagnosed patients, which suggested clonal expansion. Preferential use of TRBV28, TRBJ1-2 and TRBJ2-5 was observed in persistent disease, whereas TRBV20-1 and TRBJ2-1 were favored in newly diagnosed disease.

The receptor comes from a female donor with Graves disease. The chain couples TRBV11-1 to TRBJ1-2, and 9 junction bases match TRBD1. The sample was peripheral blood mononuclear cells (PBMCs), taken when the disease was refractory, from a patient treated with antithyroid drugs. The DNA sequence follows: TGCGCCAGCAGCCAAGGACAGGGGATGAAGCGTGGAGGCTACACCTTC. This yields the protein CASSQGQGMKRGGYTF. Outside the CDR3, residues come from the reference TRBV11-1 and TRBJ1-2 proteins, so the full variable domain is: EAEVAQSPRYKITEKSQAVAFWCDPISGHATLYWYRQILGQGPELLVQFQDESVVDDSQLPKDRFSAERLKGVDSTLKIQPAELGDSAMYLCASSQGQGMKRGGYTFGSGTRLTVV.